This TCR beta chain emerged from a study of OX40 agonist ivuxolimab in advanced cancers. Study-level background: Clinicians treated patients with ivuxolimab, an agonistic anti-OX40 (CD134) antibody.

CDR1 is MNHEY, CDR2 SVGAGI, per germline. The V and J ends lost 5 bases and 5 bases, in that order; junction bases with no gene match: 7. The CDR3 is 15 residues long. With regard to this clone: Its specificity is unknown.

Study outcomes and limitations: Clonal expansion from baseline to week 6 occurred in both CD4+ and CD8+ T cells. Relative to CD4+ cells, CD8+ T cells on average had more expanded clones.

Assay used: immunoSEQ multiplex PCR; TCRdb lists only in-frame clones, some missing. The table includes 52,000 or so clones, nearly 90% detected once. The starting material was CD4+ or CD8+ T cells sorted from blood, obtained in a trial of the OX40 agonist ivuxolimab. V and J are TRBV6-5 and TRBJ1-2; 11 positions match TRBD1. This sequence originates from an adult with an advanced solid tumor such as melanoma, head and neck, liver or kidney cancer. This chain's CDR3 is CASSRRDRGSYGYTF. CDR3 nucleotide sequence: TGTGCCAGCAGTCGCAGGGACAGGGGGTCTTATGGCTACACCTTC.